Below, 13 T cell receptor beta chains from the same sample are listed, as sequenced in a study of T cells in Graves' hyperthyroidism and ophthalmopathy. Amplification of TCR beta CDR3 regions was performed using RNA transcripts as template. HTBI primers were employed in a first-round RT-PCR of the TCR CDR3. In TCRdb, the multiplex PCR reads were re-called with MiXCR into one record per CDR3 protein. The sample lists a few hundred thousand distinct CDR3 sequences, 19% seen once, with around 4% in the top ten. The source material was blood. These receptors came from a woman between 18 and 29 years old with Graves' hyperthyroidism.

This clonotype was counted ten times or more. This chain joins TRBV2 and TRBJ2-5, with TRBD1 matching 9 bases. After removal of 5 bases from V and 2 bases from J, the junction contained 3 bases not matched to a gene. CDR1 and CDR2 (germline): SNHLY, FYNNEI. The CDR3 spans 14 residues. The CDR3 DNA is TGTGCCAGCAGTTACAGGGGGCGGCAAGAGACCCAGTACTTC. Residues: CASSYRGRQETQYF.

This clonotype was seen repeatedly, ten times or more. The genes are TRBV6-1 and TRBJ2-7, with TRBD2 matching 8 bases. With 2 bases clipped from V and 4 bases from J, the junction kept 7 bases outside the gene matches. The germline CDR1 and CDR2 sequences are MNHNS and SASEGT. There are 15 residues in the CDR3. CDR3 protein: CASSEWSGGPYEQYF. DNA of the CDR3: TGTGCCAGCAGTGAATGGTCGGGGGGGCCTTACGAGCAGTACTTC.

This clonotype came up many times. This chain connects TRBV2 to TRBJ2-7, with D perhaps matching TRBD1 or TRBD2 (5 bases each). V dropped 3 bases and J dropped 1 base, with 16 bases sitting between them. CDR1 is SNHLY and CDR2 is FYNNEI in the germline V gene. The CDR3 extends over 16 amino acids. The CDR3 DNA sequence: TGTGCCAGCAGTGAGTCTATCGGGACCGCTTCCTACGAGCAGTACTTC. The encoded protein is CASSESIGTASYEQYF.

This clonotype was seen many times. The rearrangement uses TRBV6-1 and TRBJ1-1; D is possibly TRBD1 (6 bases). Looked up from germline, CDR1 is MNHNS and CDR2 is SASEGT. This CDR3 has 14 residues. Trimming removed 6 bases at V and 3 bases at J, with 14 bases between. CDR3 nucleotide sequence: TGTGCCAGCAGGGTCACAGGGACCGACACTGAAGCTTTCTTT. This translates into CASRVTGTDTEAFF.

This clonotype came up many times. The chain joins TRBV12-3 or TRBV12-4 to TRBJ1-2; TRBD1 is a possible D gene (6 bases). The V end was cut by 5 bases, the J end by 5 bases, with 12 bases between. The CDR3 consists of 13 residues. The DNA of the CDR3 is TGTGCCAGCAGTCCCAGGGGTGGATATGGCTACACCTTC. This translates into CASSPRGGYGYTF.

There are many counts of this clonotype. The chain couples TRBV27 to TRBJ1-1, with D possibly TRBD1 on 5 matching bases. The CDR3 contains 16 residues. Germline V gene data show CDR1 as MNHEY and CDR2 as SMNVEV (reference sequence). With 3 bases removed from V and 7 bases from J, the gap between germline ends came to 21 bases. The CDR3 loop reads CASSFLLSGAGNEAFF. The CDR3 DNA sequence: TGTGCCAGCAGTTTTTTGCTCTCCGGGGCAGGCAATGAAGCTTTCTTT.

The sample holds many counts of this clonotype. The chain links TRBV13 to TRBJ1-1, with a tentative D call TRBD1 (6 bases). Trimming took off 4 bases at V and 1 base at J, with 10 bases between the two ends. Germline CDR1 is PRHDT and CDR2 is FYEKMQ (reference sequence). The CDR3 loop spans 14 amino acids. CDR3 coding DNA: TGTGCCAGCAGCTCCAGGGGTTCGAACACTGAAGCTTTCTTT. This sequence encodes CASSSRGSNTEAFF.

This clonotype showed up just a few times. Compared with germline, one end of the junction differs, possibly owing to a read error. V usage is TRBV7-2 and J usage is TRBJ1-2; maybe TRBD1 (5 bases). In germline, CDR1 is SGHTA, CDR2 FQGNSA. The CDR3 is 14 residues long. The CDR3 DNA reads TGTGCCAGCAGCTTAGCGAGGGGCGGCTATGGCGACACCTTC. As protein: CASSLARGGYGDTF.

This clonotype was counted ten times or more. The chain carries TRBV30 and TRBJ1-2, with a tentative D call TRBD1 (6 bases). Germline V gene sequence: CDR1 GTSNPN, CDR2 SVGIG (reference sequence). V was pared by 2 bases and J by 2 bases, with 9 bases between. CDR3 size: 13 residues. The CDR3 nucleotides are TGTGCCTGGAGTCCTGGACAGAACTATGGCTACACCTTC. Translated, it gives CAWSPGQNYGYTF.

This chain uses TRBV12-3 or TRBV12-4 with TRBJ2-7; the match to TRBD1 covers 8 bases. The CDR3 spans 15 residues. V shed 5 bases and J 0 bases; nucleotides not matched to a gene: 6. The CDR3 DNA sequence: TGTGCCAGCAGTCCGGACAGGGCAAGCTCCTACGAGCAGTACTTC. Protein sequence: CASSPDRASSYEQYF.

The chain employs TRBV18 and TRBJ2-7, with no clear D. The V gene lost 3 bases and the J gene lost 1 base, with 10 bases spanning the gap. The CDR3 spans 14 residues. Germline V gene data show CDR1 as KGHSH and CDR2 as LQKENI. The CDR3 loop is CASSPQATSYEQYF. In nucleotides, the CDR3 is TGTGCCAGCTCACCCCAGGCGACTTCCTACGAGCAGTACTTC.

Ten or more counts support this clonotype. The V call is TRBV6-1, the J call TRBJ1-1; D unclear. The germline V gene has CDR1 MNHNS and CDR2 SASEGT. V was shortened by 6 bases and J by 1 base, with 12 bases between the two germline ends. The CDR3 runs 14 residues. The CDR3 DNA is TGTGCCAGCAGCACAATGACGGGGAACACTGAAGCTTTCTTT. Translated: CASSTMTGNTEAFF.

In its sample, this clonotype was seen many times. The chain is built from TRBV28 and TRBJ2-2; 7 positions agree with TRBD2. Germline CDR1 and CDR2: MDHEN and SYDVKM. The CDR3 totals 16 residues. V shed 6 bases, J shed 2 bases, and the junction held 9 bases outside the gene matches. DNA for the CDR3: TGTGCCAGCAGCTGGCTGGGAGGGTTCAACACCGGGGAGCTGTTTTTT. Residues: CASSWLGGFNTGELFF.